This TCR beta chain was documented in a study of blood T cell repertoires in COVID-19. The overall study: The cDNA or gDNA used as material had been derived from T cells, B-cell-depleted T cells, or PBMCs.

Using immunoSEQ multiplex PCR, the repertoire was profiled, and TCRdb retains in-frame clones only, with some absent. The sample includes 150,000 to 200,000 clones, roughly nine tenths of them seen just once. Sequenced sample: peripheral blood. This clonotype was obtained from a woman aged 30 to 39 with active or convalescent COVID-19.

For the CDR3, the DNA is TGCGCCAGCAGCCGAGCGGGACAGGGGCCGGGCTATGGCTACACCTTC. It encodes CASSRAGQGPGYGYTF. The chain joins TRBV4-1 to TRBJ1-2, with 10 positions matching TRBD1. J was trimmed by 4 bases and V by 4 bases; bases with no gene match: 9. The germline V gene has CDR1 MGHRA and CDR2 YSYEKL. The CDR3 length is 16 residues.